This T cell receptor beta chain comes out of a study of spatial heterogeneity in lung cancer. Every cDNA TCR molecule received its own unique molecular identifier. In TCRdb, the 5' RACE reads were re-called with MiXCR into one record per CDR3 protein. The table includes some 23,000 distinct CDR3 sequences, roughly 7% detected once. This clonotype was seen ten or more times. What it binds is unknown. Study-wide results and limits: Blood contained ubiquitous expanded tumor TCRs more at resection than at follow-up.

As for time point: sample taken at primary tumor resection. Unsorted whole RNA of tumor, nontumor lung or frozen PBMC was sequenced. Sequencing used PBMCs, obtained at surgery. The TCR was taken from a male donor with early-stage non-small cell lung cancer.

CDR3: CASSPGGSGNEKLFF. The CDR3 nucleotides are TGCGCCAGCAGCCCGGGGGGGTCAGGGAATGAAAAACTGTTTTTT. The rearrangement uses TRBV5-1 and TRBJ1-4, with D possibly being TRBD1 (5 bases). Trimming removed 4 bases at V and 5 bases at J, with 15 bases between. The CDR3 spans 15 residues. Germline V gene lookup returns CDR1 SGHRS and CDR2 YFSETQ.